What follows describes a single TCR beta chain. The data were taken from a study of OX40 agonist ivuxolimab in advanced cancers. This CDR3 region has 17 residues. The V gene's germline CDR1 is KGHSH and CDR2 LQKENI. V was cut by 2 bases and J by 0 bases, with 13 bases left in between. Measured with immunoSEQ multiplex PCR; TCRdb has only the in-frame clones, and not every one. The sample lists over 85,000 clones, about 83% seen once, with roughly 0.5% in the top ten. The TCR originated in an adult with an advanced solid tumor such as melanoma, head and neck, liver or kidney cancer. Source: CD4+ or CD8+ T cells sorted from blood, taken in a trial of the OX40 agonist ivuxolimab. The chain combines TRBV18 with TRBJ2-2; D unresolved. Here the CDR3 DNA reads TGTGCCAGCTCACCAGACTCGGACGGTGCGAACACCGGGGAGCTGTTTTTT. Residues: CASSPDSDGANTGELFF.